The rows below give T cell receptor beta chains drawn from one sample of a study of shared clonotypes between healthy human individuals. Here immunoSEQ multiplex PCR was the method, and the copy in TCRdb shows in-frame clones only, minus some. The table shows 490,000 or so clones, with 70% to 80% occurring only once. Sequencing was done on a sample of PBMCs. The receptors come from a middle-aged woman in good health. Some clones in this sample may be carry-over from other donors' samples. CDR3s include the opening cysteine and the closing phenylalanine or tryptophan. D genes are given only for firm matches. The size of a clone is reported for some rows only, either as once, few or many, or as a class for expanded clones.

-	-	TRBV7-2	TRBJ2-1	TGTGCCAGCAGCTTACAGTGGGAGCAGTTCTTC	CASSLQWEQFF
TRBD2	-	TRBV4-2	TRBJ2-3	TGTGCCAGCAGCCAAGACTATCTAGCGGGAAACGCAGATACGCAGTATTTT	CASSQDYLAGNADTQYF
-	-	TRBV28	TRBJ2-7	TGTGCCAGCAGTTCAGGGGGGCGGTACTACGAGCAGTACTTC	CASSSGGRYYEQYF
-	-	TRBV30	TRBJ1-2	TGTGCCTGGACGGCGGGGATGGGGTATGGCTACACCTTC	CAWTAGMGYGYTF
-	-	TRBV6-1	TRBJ1-1	TGTGCCAGCAGTCCAGGGGAGGGGACTGAAGCTTTCTTT	CASSPGEGTEAFF
TRBD2	few	TRBV4-2	TRBJ2-1	TGTGCCAGCAGCCAAGACTTAGTACTAGCGGGCGCAAATGAGCAGTTCTTC	CASSQDLVLAGANEQFF
-	once	TRBV19	TRBJ2-1	TGTGCCAGTAGTGCCAGGTACAATGAGCAGTTCTTC	CASSARYNEQFF
-	-	TRBV5-1	TRBJ1-1	TGCGCCAGCGGCCTGACGGGGTTATCTGAAGCTTTCTTT	CASGLTGLSEAFF
TRBD2	-	TRBV9	TRBJ2-7	TGTGCCAGCAGCCGGACTAGCGGCTCCTACGAGCAGTACTTC	CASSRTSGSYEQYF
TRBD2	-	TRBV29-1	TRBJ2-1	TGCAGCGTAGCCGGGACTAGGGGAGCAAATGAGCAGTTCTTC	CSVAGTRGANEQFF
TRBD2	-	TRBV4-2	TRBJ2-2	TGTGCCAGCAGCCAGGAACTAGCGGGATGGGCCGGGGAGCTGTTTTTT	CASSQELAGWAGELFF
-	-	TRBV27	TRBJ1-4	TGTGCCAGCAGCCCACCCGGTAGGGCTAATGAAAAACTGTTTTTT	CASSPPGRANEKLFF
TRBD2	-	TRBV11-2	TRBJ2-3	TGTGCCAGCAGCTTAACTAGCGGGAGTCCAGATACGCAGTATTTT	CASSLTSGSPDTQYF
-	once	TRBV5-6	TRBJ2-7	TGTGCCAGCAGCTCGGGGCCTTACGAGCAGTACTTC	CASSSGPYEQYF
TRBD1	many	TRBV28	TRBJ1-2	TGTGCCAGCAGTTTATCAACCTACAGGGGAAGTGGCTACACCTTC	CASSLSTYRGSGYTF
-	few	TRBV5-1	TRBJ1-5	TGCGCCAGCAGCTTGGTAGGGGGCAATCAGCCCCAGCATTTT	CASSLVGGNQPQHF
-	-	TRBV30	TRBJ2-5	TGTGCCTGGAGCTATCCCGGAGTAGGAGAGACCCAGTACTTC	CAWSYPGVGETQYF
-	-	TRBV28	TRBJ2-1	TGTGCCAGCAGTCCCCGGACAGCTCCCTACAATGAGCAGTTCTTC	CASSPRTAPYNEQFF
-	-	TRBV2	TRBJ1-4	TGTGCCAGCAGCCGAAAAACAGGGAGCGCTAATGAAAAACTGTTTTTT	CASSRKTGSANEKLFF
-	-	TRBV6-1	TRBJ1-5	TGTGCCAGCAGTGTATCGGGAGCGGGACAGCCCCAGCATTTT	CASSVSGAGQPQHF
TRBD1	-	TRBV10-3	TRBJ1-1	TGTGCCATCACTCATGGTCAGACAGGGATAAACACTGAAGCTTTCTTT	CAITHGQTGINTEAFF
-	-	TRBV5-1	TRBJ2-5	TGCGCCAGCAGCTTCGGACAGCCCGTAGCCCAAGAGACCCAGTACTTC	CASSFGQPVAQETQYF
-	-	TRBV2	TRBJ2-2	TGTGCCAGCAGTATCACCGGGGAGCTGTTTTTT	CASSITGELFF
-	few	TRBV7-2	TRBJ1-1	TGTGCCAGCAGCTTACGATTATCCGGGACGGAAGCTTTCTTT	CASSLRLSGTEAFF
TRBD2	-	TRBV11-2	TRBJ2-5	TGTGCCAGCAGCCCCCGGGGCGGGAGGGTGGTGCAGTACTTC	CASSPRGGRVVQYF
-	-	TRBV7-3	TRBJ1-1	TGTGCCAGCAGCACCCTCGTGAACACTGAAACTTTCTTT	CASSTLVNTETFF
TRBD2	many	TRBV15	TRBJ2-1	TGTGCCACCAGCCAACTAGCGGGAGTCGGCAATGAGCAGTTCTTC	CATSQLAGVGNEQFF
TRBD1	many	TRBV2	TRBJ1-4	TGTGCCAGCAGTGAAATTTGGACAGGGTGGGAAAAACTGTTTTTT	CASSEIWTGWEKLFF
-	-	TRBV28	TRBJ2-5	TGTGCCAGCAGTTTCCTCGGGATAGAAGAGACCCAGCACTTC	CASSFLGIEETQHF
-	-	TRBV7-6	TRBJ1-1	TGTGCCAGCAGCTTAGCAGGCACGGGCACTGAAGCTTTCTTT	CASSLAGTGTEAFF
-	medium-sized	TRBV19	TRBJ1-5	TGTGCCAGTAGTGAGGTCCGAGGGCAGCCCCAGCATTTT	CASSEVRGQPQHF
TRBD2	many	TRBV11-3	TRBJ2-5	TGTGCCAGCAGCCAGGGGGGACTAGCGTTAGAGACCCAGTACTTC	CASSQGGLALETQYF